This is a list of T cell receptor beta chains from one sample in a study of blood T cell repertoires in COVID-19. Using immunoSEQ multiplex PCR, the repertoire was profiled, and TCRdb retains in-frame clones only, with some absent. Of some 60,000 clones in the sample, around 80% were seen once. Material for sequencing was peripheral blood. The receptors here all came from a man aged 55 to 69 with acute or convalescent COVID-19. Each CDR3 is given with its conserved first and last residue. D genes are given only for firm matches.

>TRBV5-4|14|TRBJ1-5|-
TGTGCCAGCAGCTTGGAAGGAGGGAATCAGCCCCAGCATTTT
CASSLEGGNQPQHF
>TRBV21-1|15|TRBJ1-2|-
TGTGCCAGCATCTCAAGCCGGGGAATGGGCTATGGCTACACCTTC
CASISSRGMGYGYTF
>TRBV28|16|TRBJ1-4|-
TGTGCCAGCAGTAGTCCCGCCGGGGTAGGGAATGAAAAACTGTTTTTT
CASSSPAGVGNEKLFF
>TRBV12-3/TRBV12-4|13|TRBJ1-5|-
TGTGCCAGTGGAGGTAGGGGCAATCAGCCCCAGCATTTT
CASGGRGNQPQHF
>TRBV3-1/TRBV3-2|18|TRBJ2-4|TRBD2
TGTGCCAGCAGCCCCGTGAGCGGGGGGGCTGAGACCAAAAACATTCAGTACTTC
CASSPVSGGAETKNIQYF
>TRBV3-1/TRBV3-2|13|TRBJ1-1|-
TGTGCCAGCAGCCGGGGCAGGAACTCCAGGGCTTTCTTT
CASSRGRNSRAFF
>TRBV5-1|17|TRBJ1-4|-
TGCGCCAGCAGCTTGGACGGGGGGCGGAACACTAATGAAAAACTGTTTTTT
CASSLDGGRNTNEKLFF
>TRBV29-1|14|TRBJ1-1|TRBD1
TGCAGCGTTGCAGTGACGGGGGACAGGGTTGAAGCTTTCTTT
CSVAVTGDRVEAFF
>TRBV5-4|15|TRBJ2-5|TRBD2
TGTGCCAGCAGCTTGAGGACTAGCGGGGTAGAGACCCAGTACTTC
CASSLRTSGVETQYF
>TRBV10-2|13|TRBJ1-6|-
TGCGCCAGCAGGGATTCCGGGAATTCACCCCTCCACTTT
CASRDSGNSPLHF